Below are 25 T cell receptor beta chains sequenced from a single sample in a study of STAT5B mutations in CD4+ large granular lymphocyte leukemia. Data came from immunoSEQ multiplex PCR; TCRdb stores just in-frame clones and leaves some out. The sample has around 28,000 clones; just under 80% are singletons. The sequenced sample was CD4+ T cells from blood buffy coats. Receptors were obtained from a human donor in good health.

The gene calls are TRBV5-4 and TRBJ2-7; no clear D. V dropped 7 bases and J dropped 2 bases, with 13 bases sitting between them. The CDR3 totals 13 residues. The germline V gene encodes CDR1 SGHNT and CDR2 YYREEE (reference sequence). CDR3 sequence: CASSSTGPYEQYF. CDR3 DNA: TGTGCCAGCTCGTCGACCGGCCCCTACGAGCAGTACTTC.

In DNA form, the CDR3 reads TGTGCCAGCTCACCCGCTATGTCCACTGAAGCTTTCTTT. This codes for CASSPAMSTEAFF. The chain is built from TRBV18 and TRBJ1-1; D is ambiguous. V lost 3 bases and J lost 4, with 9 bases in between. Germline V gives CDR1 KGHSH, CDR2 LQKENI. The CDR3 has 13 amino acids.

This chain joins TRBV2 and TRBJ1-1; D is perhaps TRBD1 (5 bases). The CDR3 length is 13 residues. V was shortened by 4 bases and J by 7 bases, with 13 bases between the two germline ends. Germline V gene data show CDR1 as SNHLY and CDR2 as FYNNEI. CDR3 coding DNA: TGTGCCAGCAGTGGGAGACAGATCAATGAAGCTTTCTTT. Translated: CASSGRQINEAFF.

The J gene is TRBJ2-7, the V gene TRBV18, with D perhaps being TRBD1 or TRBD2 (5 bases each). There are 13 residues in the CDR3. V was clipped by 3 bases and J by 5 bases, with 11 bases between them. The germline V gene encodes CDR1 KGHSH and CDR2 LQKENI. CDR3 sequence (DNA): TGTGCCAGCTCACCGACTGAGGGGAACGAGCAGTACGTC. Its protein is CASSPTEGNEQYV.

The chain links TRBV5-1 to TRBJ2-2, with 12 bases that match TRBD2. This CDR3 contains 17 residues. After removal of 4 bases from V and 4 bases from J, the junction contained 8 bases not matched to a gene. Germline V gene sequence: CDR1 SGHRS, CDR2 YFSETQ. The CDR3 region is CASSMPTSGRFTGELFF. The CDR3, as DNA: TGCGCCAGCAGCATGCCAACTAGCGGGAGGTTCACCGGGGAGCTGTTTTTT.

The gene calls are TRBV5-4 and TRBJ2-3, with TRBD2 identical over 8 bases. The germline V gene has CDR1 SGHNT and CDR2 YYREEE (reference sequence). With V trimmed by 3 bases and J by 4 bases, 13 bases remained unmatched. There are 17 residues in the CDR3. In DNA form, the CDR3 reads TGTGCCAGCAGCTCAAGCTTGATCGGTAGCGGGGCAGATACGCAGTATTTT. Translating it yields CASSSSLIGSGADTQYF.

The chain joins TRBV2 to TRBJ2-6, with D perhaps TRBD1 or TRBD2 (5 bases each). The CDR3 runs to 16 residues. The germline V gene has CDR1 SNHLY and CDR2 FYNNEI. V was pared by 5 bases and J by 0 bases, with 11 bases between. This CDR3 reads CASSYGASSGANVLTF. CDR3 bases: TGTGCCAGCAGTTACGGGGCAAGCTCTGGGGCCAACGTCCTGACTTTC.

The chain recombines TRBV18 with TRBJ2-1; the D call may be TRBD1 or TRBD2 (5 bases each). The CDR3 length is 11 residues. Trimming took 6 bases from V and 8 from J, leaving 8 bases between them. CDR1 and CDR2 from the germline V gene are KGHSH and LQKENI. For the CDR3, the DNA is TGTGCCAGCTCTCAGGGAGATGAGCAGTTCTTC. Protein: CASSQGDEQFF.

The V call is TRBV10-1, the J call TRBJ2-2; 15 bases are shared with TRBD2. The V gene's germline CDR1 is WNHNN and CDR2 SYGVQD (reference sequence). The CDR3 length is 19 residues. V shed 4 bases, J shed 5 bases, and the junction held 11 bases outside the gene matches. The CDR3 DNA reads TGCGCCAGCAGTGGTTGGACTAGCGGGAGGGCCTTCGATACCGGGGAGCTGTTTTTT. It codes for CASSGWTSGRAFDTGELFF.

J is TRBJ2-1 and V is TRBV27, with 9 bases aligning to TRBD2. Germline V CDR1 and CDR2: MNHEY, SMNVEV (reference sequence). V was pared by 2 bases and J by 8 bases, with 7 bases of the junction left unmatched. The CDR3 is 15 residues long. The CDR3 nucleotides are TGTGCCAGCAGTTTAAAGCGGGAGGTCGGTCATGAGCAGTTCTTC. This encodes CASSLKREVGHEQFF.

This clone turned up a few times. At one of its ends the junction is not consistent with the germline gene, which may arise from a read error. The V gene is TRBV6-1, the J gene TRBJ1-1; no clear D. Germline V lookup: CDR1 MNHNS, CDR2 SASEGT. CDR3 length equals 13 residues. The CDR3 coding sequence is TGTGCCATCAGTGTAAACATCGCGGCTGAAGCTTTCTTT. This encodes CAISVNIAAEAFF.

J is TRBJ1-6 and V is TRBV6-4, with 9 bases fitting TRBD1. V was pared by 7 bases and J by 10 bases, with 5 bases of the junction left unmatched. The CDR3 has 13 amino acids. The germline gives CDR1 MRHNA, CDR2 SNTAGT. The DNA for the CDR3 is TGTGCCAGCACAACAGGGGGCGGATCACCCCTCCACTTT. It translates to CASTTGGGSPLHF.

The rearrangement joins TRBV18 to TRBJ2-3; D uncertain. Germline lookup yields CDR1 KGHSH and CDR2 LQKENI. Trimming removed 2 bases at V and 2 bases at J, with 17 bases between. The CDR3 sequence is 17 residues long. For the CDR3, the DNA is TGTGCCAGCTCACCAACCAAGGTAGCACAACCCACAGATACGCAGTATTTT. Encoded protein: CASSPTKVAQPTDTQYF. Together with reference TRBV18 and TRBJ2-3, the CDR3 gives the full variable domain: NAGVMQNPRHLVRRRGQEARLRCSPMKGHSHVYWYRQLPEEGLKFMVYLQKENIIDESGMPKERFSAEFPKEGPSILRIQQVVRGDSAAYFCASSPTKVAQPTDTQYFGPGTRLTVL.

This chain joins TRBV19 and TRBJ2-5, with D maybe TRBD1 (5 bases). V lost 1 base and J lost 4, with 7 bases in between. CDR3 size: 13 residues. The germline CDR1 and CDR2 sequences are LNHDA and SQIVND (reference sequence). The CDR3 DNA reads TGTGCCAGTAGTATAGGGACAAGAGAGACCCAGTACTTC. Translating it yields CASSIGTRETQYF. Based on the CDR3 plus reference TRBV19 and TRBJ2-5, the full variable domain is DGGITQSPKYLFRKEGQNVTLSCEQNLNHDAMYWYRQDPGQGLRLIYYSQIVNDFQKGDIAEGYSVSREKKESFPLTVTSAQKNPTAFYLCASSIGTRETQYFGPGTRLLVL.

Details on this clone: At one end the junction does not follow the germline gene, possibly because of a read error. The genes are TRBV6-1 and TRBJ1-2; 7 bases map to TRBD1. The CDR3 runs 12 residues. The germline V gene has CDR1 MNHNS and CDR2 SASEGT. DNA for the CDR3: TGTGCCATCAGTGCTGAGGGGGCGGGCTACACCTTC. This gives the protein CAISAEGAGYTF.

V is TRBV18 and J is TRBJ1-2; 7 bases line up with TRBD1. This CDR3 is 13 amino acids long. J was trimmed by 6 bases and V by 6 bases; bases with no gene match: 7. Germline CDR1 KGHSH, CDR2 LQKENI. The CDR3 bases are TGTGCCAGCTCCCCCGGGACAGATGATGGCTACACCTTC. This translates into CASSPGTDDGYTF.

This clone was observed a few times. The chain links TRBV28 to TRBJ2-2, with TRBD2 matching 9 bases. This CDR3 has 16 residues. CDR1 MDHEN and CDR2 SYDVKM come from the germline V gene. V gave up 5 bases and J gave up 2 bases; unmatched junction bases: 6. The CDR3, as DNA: TGTGCCAGCAGTAGCACTAGCGGGCCTAACACCGGGGAGCTGTTTTTT. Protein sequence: CASSSTSGPNTGELFF.

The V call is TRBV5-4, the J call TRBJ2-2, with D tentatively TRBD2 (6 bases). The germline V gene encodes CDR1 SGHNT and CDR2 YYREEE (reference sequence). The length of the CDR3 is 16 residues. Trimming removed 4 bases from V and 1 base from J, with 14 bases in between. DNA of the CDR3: TGTGCCAGCAGCCTTGCGGGGACGTTGAACACCGGGGAGCTGTTTTTT. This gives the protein CASSLAGTLNTGELFF.

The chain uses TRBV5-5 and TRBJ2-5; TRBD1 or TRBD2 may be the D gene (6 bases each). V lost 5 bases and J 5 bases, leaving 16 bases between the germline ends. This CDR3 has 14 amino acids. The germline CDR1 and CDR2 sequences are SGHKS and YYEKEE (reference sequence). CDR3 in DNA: TGTGCCAGCAGTTGGGACATTGGGAGGGAGACCCAGTACTTC. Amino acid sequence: CASSWDIGRETQYF.

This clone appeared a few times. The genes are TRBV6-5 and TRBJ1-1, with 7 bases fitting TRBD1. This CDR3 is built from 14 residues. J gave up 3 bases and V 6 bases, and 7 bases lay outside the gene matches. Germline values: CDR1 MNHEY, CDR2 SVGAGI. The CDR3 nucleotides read TGTGCCAGCAGACCGACAGGGTCGGACACTGAAGCTTTCTTT. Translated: CASRPTGSDTEAFF.

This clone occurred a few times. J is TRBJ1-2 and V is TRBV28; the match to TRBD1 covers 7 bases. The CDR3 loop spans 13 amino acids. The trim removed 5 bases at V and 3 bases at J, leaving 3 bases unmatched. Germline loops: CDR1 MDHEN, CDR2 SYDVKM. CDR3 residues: CASSTGTDYGYTF. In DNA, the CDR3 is TGTGCCAGCAGTACCGGGACAGACTATGGCTACACCTTC.

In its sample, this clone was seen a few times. The chain's CDR3 is CASRPEGFSNYGYTF. The CDR3 nucleotides read TGTGCCAGCAGACCGGAGGGATTTTCTAACTATGGCTACACCTTC. The rearrangement links TRBV27 to TRBJ1-2; no definite D call. The CDR3 has 15 amino acids. Germline CDR1 MNHEY, CDR2 SMNVEV (reference sequence). V lost 6 bases to trimming and J lost 0 bases, with 14 bases between them.

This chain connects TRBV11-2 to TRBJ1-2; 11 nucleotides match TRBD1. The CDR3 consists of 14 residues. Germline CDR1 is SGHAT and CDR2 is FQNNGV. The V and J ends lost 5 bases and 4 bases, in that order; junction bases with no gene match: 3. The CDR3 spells CASSHGTGGYGYTF. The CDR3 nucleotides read TGTGCCAGCAGCCATGGGACAGGGGGCTATGGCTACACCTTC.

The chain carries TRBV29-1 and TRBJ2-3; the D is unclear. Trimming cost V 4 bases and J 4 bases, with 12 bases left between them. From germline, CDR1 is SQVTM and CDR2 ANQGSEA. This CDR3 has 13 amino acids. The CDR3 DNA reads TGCAGCGTTGCCTCTACGCCCCCAGATACGCAGTATTTT. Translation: CSVASTPPDTQYF.

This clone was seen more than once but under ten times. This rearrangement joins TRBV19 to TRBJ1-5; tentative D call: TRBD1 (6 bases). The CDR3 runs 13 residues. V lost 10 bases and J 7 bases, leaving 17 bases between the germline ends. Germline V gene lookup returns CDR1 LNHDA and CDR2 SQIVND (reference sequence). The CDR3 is CATREKGGQPQHF. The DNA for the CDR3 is TGTGCCACTCGGGAAAAAGGGGGGCAGCCCCAGCATTTT.